This T cell receptor beta chain was found in a study of cytomegalovirus exposure and HLA in healthy donors. The overall study: Most donors, approximately 82% of a few hundred genotyped, fell in the Caucasian-associated ancestry cluster. Study results and caveats: Earlier analysis yielded a pattern in which most TCR beta V segments were productive about 90% or about 30% of the time.

Primers: 60 Vbeta forward and 13 Jbeta reverse. The assay was immunoSEQ multiplex PCR, and TCRdb's table has in-frame clones only and misses some. The sample holds about 130,000 clones. This CDR3 comprises 14 residues. CDR1 and CDR2 (germline): ENHRY, SYGVKD. J gave up 0 bases and V 6 bases, and 4 bases lay outside the gene matches. Worth noting for this clone: Its specificity is unknown.

The source of this sequence is a man aged 35 to 55 in good health and CMV-seronegative. Sequenced input: PBMCs. V and J are TRBV10-3 and TRBJ1-1; 7 nucleotides line up with TRBD1. CDR3 coding DNA: TGTGCCATCAGCGGACAGGTTATGAACACTGAAGCTTTCTTT. Amino acid sequence: CAISGQVMNTEAFF.